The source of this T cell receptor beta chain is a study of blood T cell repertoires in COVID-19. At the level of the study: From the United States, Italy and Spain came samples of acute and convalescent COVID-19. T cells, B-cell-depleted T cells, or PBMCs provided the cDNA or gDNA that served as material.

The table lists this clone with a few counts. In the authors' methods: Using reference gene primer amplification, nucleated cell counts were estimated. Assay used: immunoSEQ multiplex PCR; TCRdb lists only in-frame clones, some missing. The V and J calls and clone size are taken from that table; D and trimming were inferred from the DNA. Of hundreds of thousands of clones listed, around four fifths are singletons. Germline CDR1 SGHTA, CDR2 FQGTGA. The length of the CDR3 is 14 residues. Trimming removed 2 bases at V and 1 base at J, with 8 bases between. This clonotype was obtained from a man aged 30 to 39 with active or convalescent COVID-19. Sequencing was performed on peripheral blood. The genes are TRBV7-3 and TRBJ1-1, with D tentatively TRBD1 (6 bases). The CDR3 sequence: CASSLGTSNTEAFF. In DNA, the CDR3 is TGTGCCAGCAGCTTAGGGACATCGAACACTGAAGCTTTCTTT.